These 25 T cell receptor beta chains originate from one sample sequenced in a study of cytomegalovirus exposure and HLA in healthy donors. 60 Vbeta and 13 Jbeta primers were used in PCR. Assay: immunoSEQ multiplex PCR; the TCRdb copy retains only in-frame clones and omits some. The sample table sets out over 100,000 clones. Sequencing input: PBMCs. The receptor set was obtained from a man aged 40-50 years in good health and CMV-seropositive.

The J gene is TRBJ2-7, the V gene TRBV2, with 7 bases fitting TRBD1. The germline V gene encodes CDR1 SNHLY and CDR2 FYNNEI. J lost 7 bases, V lost 8 bases, and 8 bases had no gene match. The CDR3 is made up of 12 amino acids. The CDR3 DNA reads TGTGCCAGCCTTTGGACAGGCCAGGAGCAGTACTTC. Its translation: CASLWTGQEQYF.

J is TRBJ2-2 and V is TRBV6-1; D gene ambiguous. The V and J ends lost 7 bases and 6 bases respectively, with 18 bases between them. Per the germline V gene, CDR1 is MNHNS and CDR2 is SASEGT. This CDR3 spans 15 amino acids. In nucleotides, the CDR3 is TGTGCCAGCACAAGAGGTCCAGCCGTGGCCGGGGAGCTGTTTTTT. Its translation: CASTRGPAVAGELFF.

J is TRBJ1-5 and V is TRBV15, with D uncertain. The ends were cut back, 0 bases at V and 10 bases at J, with 13 bases in the middle. Germline V lookup: CDR1 LNHNV, CDR2 YYDKDF (reference sequence). The CDR3 has 14 residues. The CDR3 spells CATSRDQRLSPQHF. CDR3 DNA sequence: TGTGCCACCAGCAGAGATCAGCGACTCAGCCCCCAGCATTTT. Looking up the rest from reference TRBV15 and TRBJ1-5 gives the full variable domain: DAMVIQNPRYQVTQFGKPVTLSCSQTLNHNVMYWYQQKSSQAPKLLFHYYDKDFNNEADTPDNFQSRRPNTSFCFLDIRSPGLGDTAMYLCATSRDQRLSPQHFGDGTRLSIL.

The chain joins TRBV20-1 to TRBJ2-7; D may be TRBD1 (5 bases). The CDR3 is 10 residues long. The V and J ends lost 6 bases and 3 bases respectively, with 6 bases between them. Germline CDR1 DFQATT, CDR2 SNEGSKA (reference sequence). This CDR3 is CSADSYEQYF. In DNA form, the CDR3 reads TGCAGTGCCGACAGCTACGAGCAGTACTTC.

This chain uses TRBV6-5 with TRBJ2-5; D is possibly TRBD1 (6 bases). The DNA matches TRBJ2-7 better at its end, which makes the J call doubtful. CDR1 and CDR2 (germline): MNHEY, SVGAGI. The CDR3 totals 13 residues. The CDR3 loop is CASSSTGNYEQYF. Here the CDR3 DNA reads TGTGCCAGCAGTTCCACAGGGAACTACGAGCAGTACTTC.

The J gene is TRBJ1-4, the V gene TRBV7-9; TRBD1 might be the D (5 bases). The CDR3 loop spans 18 amino acids. Germline V gene data show CDR1 as SEHNR and CDR2 as FQNEAQ (reference sequence). Trimming cost V 2 bases and J 0 bases, with 16 bases left between them. The DNA for the CDR3 is TGTGCCAGCAGCTTACCTCGCTCGGGGGTTGCAACTAATGAAAAACTGTTTTTT. Translating gives CASSLPRSGVATNEKLFF.

The V and J genes are TRBV6-4 and TRBJ2-3; 14 positions agree with TRBD2. V was pared by 6 bases and J by 5 bases, with 4 bases of the junction left unmatched. Germline V CDR1 and CDR2: MRHNA, SNTAGT. The CDR3 totals 15 residues. DNA for the CDR3: TGTGCCAGCAGCCCGGGACTAGCGGGAGTAGATACGCAGTATTTT. Protein product: CASSPGLAGVDTQYF.

The chain employs TRBV10-3 and TRBJ2-5, with 10 nucleotides matching TRBD2. The V gene's germline CDR1 is ENHRY and CDR2 SYGVKD. The CDR3 loop spans 11 amino acids. This chain's CDR3 is CASGRQETQYF. CDR3 coding DNA: TGTGCTAGCGGGAGGCAAGAGACCCAGTACTTC.

The chain couples TRBV6-1 to TRBJ1-1; 9 bases are shared with TRBD1. Germline V gene sequence: CDR1 MNHNS, CDR2 SASEGT. The CDR3 has 21 amino acids. J gave up 4 bases and V 0 bases, and 21 bases lay outside the gene matches. The CDR3 sequence is CASSEAGAMDRGARRFTEAFF. The CDR3, as DNA: TGTGCCAGCAGTGAAGCGGGCGCGATGGACAGGGGTGCTCGTAGATTCACTGAAGCTTTCTTT.

The chain uses TRBV25-1 and TRBJ2-2; 11 bases fit TRBD2. Germline CDR1 and CDR2: MGHDK and SYGVNS. V lost 4 bases and J lost 4; bases outside the gene matches: 2. This CDR3 is built from 15 residues. This chain's CDR3 is CASSALAGGTGELFF. The CDR3 DNA sequence: TGTGCCAGCAGTGCCCTAGCGGGAGGCACCGGGGAGCTGTTTTTT.

The chain employs TRBV15 and TRBJ2-3; D unresolved. The CDR3 contains 18 residues. Germline V CDR1 and CDR2: LNHNV, YYDKDF (reference sequence). The V gene lost 1 base and the J gene lost 2 bases, with 19 bases spanning the gap. The CDR3 loop reads CATSRGTINRTPTDTQYF. The CDR3, as DNA: TGTGCCACCAGCAGAGGTACCATTAACCGTACACCCACAGATACGCAGTATTTT.

The CDR3 DNA follows: TGCGCCAGCAGATCTACTAGCGGGATTTCCTACGAGCAGTACTTC. Translating it yields CASRSTSGISYEQYF. The V call is TRBV5-1, the J call TRBJ2-7; 10 nucleotides match TRBD2. This CDR3 spans 15 amino acids. The J segment lost 1 base and the V segment lost 5 bases, leaving 6 bases of the junction unmatched. CDR1 is SGHRS and CDR2 is YFSETQ in the germline V gene.

The rearrangement links TRBV9 to TRBJ2-1, with TRBD2 matching 12 bases. This CDR3 has 18 amino acids. Germline lookup yields CDR1 SGDLS and CDR2 YYNGEE. With V trimmed by 4 bases and J by 5 bases, 13 bases remained unmatched. The CDR3 coding sequence is TGTGCCAGCAGCACCCGACCGGGACTAGCGGGCCTTCACAATGAGCAGTTCTTC. Its translation is CASSTRPGLAGLHNEQFF.

V and J are TRBV28 and TRBJ2-1, with no clear D. The V end was cut by 5 bases, the J end by 0 bases, with 11 bases between. Germline V gene sequence: CDR1 MDHEN, CDR2 SYDVKM. The CDR3 contains 15 residues. The chain's CDR3 is CASSIDTRSYNEQFF. The CDR3 bases are TGTGCCAGCAGTATTGACACCCGCTCCTACAATGAGCAGTTCTTC.

The chain uses TRBV29-1 and TRBJ2-1; no clear D. Trimming removed 4 bases from V and 3 bases from J, with 10 bases in between. The CDR3 contains 13 residues. Germline CDR1 reads SQVTM; CDR2 reads ANQGSEA. The CDR3 DNA sequence: TGCAGCGTTGTACTAACCAACTACAATGAGCAGTTCTTC. Its protein is CSVVLTNYNEQFF.

The CDR3 bases are TGTGCCAGCAGCCCTGGGGGGGGGCCGGCGAACACTGAAGCTTTCTTT. Residues: CASSPGGGPANTEAFF. The chain links TRBV11-1 to TRBJ1-1, with D tentatively TRBD1 (6 bases). Trimming shortened V by 5 bases and J by 1 base, and 17 bases separated the two germline ends. This CDR3 is built from 16 residues. Germline V gives CDR1 SGHAT, CDR2 FQDESV (reference sequence).

The chain recombines TRBV18 with TRBJ1-1, with 11 bases fitting TRBD1. From germline, CDR1 is KGHSH and CDR2 LQKENI. This CDR3 comprises 13 residues. Unmatched junction bases numbered 5, after V lost 9 bases and J lost 5 bases. As DNA, the CDR3 is TGTGCCAGTCAGGGACAGGGGGATACTGAAGCTTTCTTT. Its protein product is CASQGQGDTEAFF.

The rearrangement links TRBV15 to TRBJ1-3; 11 nucleotides line up with TRBD1. Germline CDR1 reads LNHNV; CDR2 reads YYDKDF (reference sequence). CDR3 length: 16 amino acids. V gave up 8 bases and J gave up 4 bases; unmatched junction bases: 10. The CDR3 DNA reads TGTGCCACCGACCCAGGACAGGGGGCGGTGGGAAACACCATATATTTT. It encodes CATDPGQGAVGNTIYF.

This chain connects TRBV30 to TRBJ2-3; D is possibly TRBD2 (5 bases). V was pared by 1 base and J by 6 bases, with 11 bases between. Germline loops: CDR1 GTSNPN, CDR2 SVGIG (reference sequence). CDR3 length: 13 residues. CDR3 DNA: TGTGCCTGGAGTGCCGGGAAAGGGGATACGCAGTATTTT. As protein: CAWSAGKGDTQYF.

The chain joins TRBV9 to TRBJ2-5; D is possibly TRBD2 (6 bases). Between the trimmed V and J ends, which lost 0 bases and 1 base, there was a span of 13 bases. Germline V lookup: CDR1 SGDLS, CDR2 YYNGEE. The CDR3 loop spans 16 amino acids. This CDR3 reads CASSVGAGGAQETQYF. The CDR3 region has the DNA TGTGCCAGCAGCGTAGGGGCAGGCGGGGCCCAAGAGACCCAGTACTTC.

This chain uses TRBV5-4 with TRBJ1-2, with TRBD1 as a possible D gene (6 bases). The V end lost 1 base, the J end lost 2 bases, and 12 bases lay between the germline ends. Germline assignment: CDR1 SGHNT and CDR2 YYREEE (reference sequence). The CDR3 covers 15 residues. DNA for the CDR3: TGTGCCAGCAGCTTGAGTGGCAGGGGAAACTATGGCTACACCTTC. Translated: CASSLSGRGNYGYTF.

CDR3 protein: CASSIESGGRNQPQHF. The CDR3 nucleotides read TGTGCCAGTAGTATAGAGTCAGGGGGCCGCAATCAGCCCCAGCATTTT. This rearrangement joins TRBV19 to TRBJ1-5; 8 bases fit TRBD1. The germline CDR1 and CDR2 sequences are LNHDA and SQIVND (reference sequence). The CDR3 is made up of 16 amino acids. V gave up 0 bases and J gave up 2 bases; unmatched junction bases: 3.

This chain connects TRBV9 to TRBJ1-2; the D gene is possibly TRBD1 (5 bases). The ends were cut back, 3 bases at V and 5 bases at J, with 11 bases in the middle. Germline CDR1 SGDLS, CDR2 YYNGEE. The CDR3 has 13 residues. The CDR3 sequence is CASSAQDGYGYTF. CDR3 DNA sequence: TGTGCCAGCAGCGCACAGGACGGTTATGGCTACACCTTC.

V gene TRBV7-2 combines with J gene TRBJ2-2, with 8 bases fitting TRBD2. The CDR3 runs to 16 residues. V shed 5 bases and J 7 bases; nucleotides not matched to a gene: 12. Germline-derived CDR1 and CDR2 are SGHTA and FQGNSA. CDR3 nucleotide sequence: TGTGCCAGCAGCACCCGGTTGGCGGGAGGTGGCGGGGAGCTGTTTTTT. It translates to CASSTRLAGGGGELFF.

The chain uses TRBV6-5 and TRBJ2-2; maybe TRBD2 (6 bases). V gave up 11 bases and J gave up 1 base, with 11 bases separating them. The CDR3 is 13 residues long. The germline V gene encodes CDR1 MNHEY and CDR2 SVGAGI. For the CDR3, the DNA is TGTGCCTCGCGAGCGGGGAACACCGGGGAGCTGTTTTTT. This encodes CASRAGNTGELFF.